The 3 T cell receptor beta chains below were found in one sample sequenced in a study of T cell changes during pregnancy in multiple sclerosis. TCRdb's copy holds only in-frame clones and misses some; the assay was immunoSEQ multiplex PCR. The sample lists tens of thousands of clones, roughly nine tenths occurring once. The specimen was peripheral blood, collected in the second trimester of pregnancy. The receptors shown here come from a female donor with multiple sclerosis, enrolled in a pregnancy study.

The chain employs TRBV13 and TRBJ1-2; D may be TRBD1 (5 bases). Germline CDR1 and CDR2: PRHDT and FYEKMQ (reference sequence). The CDR3 contains 14 residues. The V gene lost 10 bases and the J gene lost 4 bases, with 19 bases spanning the gap. CDR3 region: CATSDSDIRYGYTF. The CDR3 coding sequence is TGTGCCACCTCCGATTCGGACATCCGCTATGGCTACACCTTC. The full variable domain, in which reference TRBV13 and TRBJ1-2 provide the parts outside the CDR3, is AAGVIQSPRHLIKEKRETATLKCYPIPRHDTVYWYQQGPGQDPQFLISFYEKMQSDKGSIPDRFSAQQFSDYHSELNMSSLELGDSALYFCATSDSDIRYGYTFGSGTRLTVV.

The chain uses TRBV27 and TRBJ1-2, with D possibly TRBD1 on 5 matching bases. This CDR3 region has 12 residues. V lost 11 bases and J lost 1, with 11 bases in between. Germline CDR1 MNHEY, CDR2 SMNVEV (reference sequence). CDR3 amino acids: CAARGDNYGYTF. In DNA, the CDR3 is TGTGCCGCTCGGGGGGATAACTATGGCTACACCTTC.

V is TRBV27 and J is TRBJ1-2, with 12 bases identical to TRBD1. The CDR3 covers 13 residues. Germline V CDR1 and CDR2: MNHEY, SMNVEV (reference sequence). Trimming cost V 2 bases and J 10 bases; bases outside gene matches: 2. In nucleotides, the CDR3 is TGTGCCAGCAGTTTAGCGGGACAGGGGGCCTACACCTTC. It yields the protein CASSLAGQGAYTF.